The 20 T cell receptor beta chains below all came from one sample that was sequenced in a study of blood T cell repertoires in COVID-19. Clones were sequenced by immunoSEQ multiplex PCR, and TCRdb holds only the in-frame ones, with some missing. The sample records some 370,000 clones, almost 90% being singletons. The sample was peripheral blood. These receptors all come from a man aged 18 to 29 with active or convalescent COVID-19.

This CDR3 reads CASSMNRGRYSNQPQHF. CDR3 nucleotides: TGTGCCAGTAGTATGAACAGGGGGAGATATAGCAATCAGCCCCAGCATTTT. V and J are TRBV19 and TRBJ1-5, with TRBD1 matching 8 bases. Germline V lookup: CDR1 LNHDA, CDR2 SQIVND (reference sequence). J was trimmed by 0 bases and V by 3 bases; bases with no gene match: 7. This CDR3 is built from 17 residues.

The rearrangement joins TRBV6-2 or TRBV6-3 to TRBJ1-5, with D uncertain. The CDR3 loop spans 13 amino acids. The germline CDR1 and CDR2 sequences are MNHEY and SVGEGT. V lost 6 bases and J 0 bases, leaving 6 bases between the germline ends. CDR3 DNA sequence: TGTGCCAGCAGCCCCTTTAGCAATCAGCCCCAGCATTTT. As protein: CASSPFSNQPQHF.

This clone was seen a handful of times. This rearrangement joins TRBV6-6 to TRBJ2-1; possible D gene TRBD1, 5 bases. Germline-derived CDR1 and CDR2 are MNHNY and SVGAGI (reference sequence). The CDR3 totals 11 residues. V was clipped by 6 bases and J by 9 bases, with 9 bases between them. The CDR3 sequence is CASRQVIEQFF. The CDR3, as DNA: TGTGCCAGCAGACAGGTTATTGAGCAGTTCTTC.

Only one count was recorded for this clone. The chain employs TRBV27 and TRBJ1-1, with 8 bases fitting TRBD1. After removal of 5 bases from V and 6 bases from J, the junction contained 8 bases not matched to a gene. This CDR3 has 14 residues. CDR1 and CDR2 from the germline V gene are MNHEY and SMNVEV (reference sequence). The CDR3 sequence is CASSPPPGGPEAFF. The CDR3 DNA reads TGTGCCAGCAGTCCCCCCCCAGGGGGCCCTGAAGCTTTCTTT.

This chain joins TRBV4-2 and TRBJ1-4, with D tentatively TRBD1 (5 bases). Trimming took off 0 bases at V and 6 bases at J, with 14 bases between the two ends. This CDR3 is 16 amino acids long. Looked up from germline, CDR1 is LGHNA and CDR2 is YNFKEQ. CDR3 in amino acids: CASSQDPGLGYEKLFF. CDR3 sequence (DNA): TGTGCCAGCAGCCAAGATCCGGGACTCGGGTATGAAAAACTGTTTTTT.

CDR3 nucleotide sequence: TGTGCCAGCAGCAAAGTGGGCAACCAGCAGCCCCAGCATTTT. Amino acid sequence: CASSKVGNQQPQHF. The rearrangement uses TRBV21-1 and TRBJ1-5; TRBD1 reflects the table's D call only, with no check against the DNA. TRBV21-1 is assigned pseudogene status. The CDR3 totals 14 residues.

This clone appeared a few times. The chain is built from TRBV6-5 and TRBJ1-3, with 7 positions matching TRBD1. CDR1 MNHEY and CDR2 SVGAGI come from the germline V gene. The CDR3 runs to 16 residues. With V trimmed by 3 bases and J by 0 bases, 5 bases remained unmatched. CDR3 DNA: TGTGCCAGCAGTTATTCGACAGGGAGCTCTGGAAACACCATATATTTT. Translation gives CASSYSTGSSGNTIYF.

The gene calls are TRBV27 and TRBJ1-6, with 7 positions matching TRBD1. V dropped 5 bases and J dropped 7; count of bases not matched to a gene: 8. The CDR3 has 15 amino acids. CDR1 MNHEY and CDR2 SMNVEV come from the germline V gene (reference sequence). The CDR3 region has the DNA TGTGCCAGCAGTCTCGGACAGGCCCGAAATTCACCCCTCCACTTT. It yields the protein CASSLGQARNSPLHF.

This clone occurred once. This sequence joins TRBV25-1 and TRBJ1-2; a weak D match, TRBD1 (5 bases). This CDR3 is built from 15 residues. V lost 4 bases and J 3 bases, leaving 15 bases between the germline ends. CDR1 is MGHDK, CDR2 SYGVNS, per germline. The chain's CDR3 is CASSGGPQGDYGYTF. Written as DNA, the CDR3 is TGTGCCAGCAGTGGGGGTCCTCAGGGTGACTATGGCTACACCTTC.

The gene calls are TRBV4-1 and TRBJ1-1; 9 bases match TRBD1. Germline CDR1 and CDR2: MGHRA and YSYEKL. J was trimmed by 1 base and V by 0 bases; bases with no gene match: 15. The CDR3 sequence is 20 residues long. The DNA of the CDR3 is TGCGCCAGCAGCCAAGATCCCGGGACAGGGTCTTATTCGGCGAACACTGAAGCTTTCTTT. Translation gives CASSQDPGTGSYSANTEAFF.

This clone was detected a few times. This chain uses TRBV27 with TRBJ1-1; TRBD1 aligns across 11 bases. V lost 6 bases and J lost 4; bases outside the gene matches: 7. Germline V gene data show CDR1 as MNHEY and CDR2 as SMNVEV (reference sequence). The CDR3 has 15 amino acids. CDR3 residues: CASRDRGQVSTEAFF. The CDR3 DNA sequence: TGTGCCAGCAGGGACAGGGGGCAAGTGAGCACTGAAGCTTTCTTT.

The chain has TRBV27 and TRBJ2-7; D is perhaps TRBD1 (6 bases). From germline, CDR1 is MNHEY and CDR2 SMNVEV (reference sequence). CDR3 size: 14 residues. Trimming removed 7 bases at V and 5 bases at J, with 18 bases between. The CDR3 DNA reads TGTGCCAGCAAAAAACAGGGTTTGTTAGACGAGCAGTACTTC. Translated: CASKKQGLLDEQYF.

A note on this clone: Other DNA sequences in this specimen translate into the identical CDR3. J is TRBJ2-7 and V is TRBV28, with a tentative D call TRBD2 (6 bases). This CDR3 is 14 amino acids long. The germline V and J ends were trimmed by 3 bases and 0 bases, with 9 bases remaining between them. Germline V gene sequence: CDR1 MDHEN, CDR2 SYDVKM. In DNA, the CDR3 is TGTGCCAGCAGTTTGGGGGGATCCTCCTACGAGCAGTACTTC. Its protein is CASSLGGSSYEQYF.

The V call is TRBV7-6, the J call TRBJ2-2; D is undetermined. Germline loops: CDR1 SGHVS, CDR2 FNYEAQ. V lost 0 bases, J lost 1 base, and 9 bases lay in between. CDR3 length equals 16 residues. CDR3 DNA: TGTGCCAGCAGCTTAGCGTTGCAGGTGAACACCGGGGAGCTGTTTTTT. Its translation is CASSLALQVNTGELFF.

The genes are TRBV7-2 and TRBJ2-1; the D gene is possibly TRBD2 (7 bases). Germline CDR1 reads SGHTA; CDR2 reads FQGNSA. This CDR3 is built from 18 residues. V lost 2 bases and J lost 4, with 21 bases in between. Here the CDR3 DNA reads TGTGCCAGCAGCTTAAGCAGGCTAGGGGGGGAACCTTACAATGAGCAGTTCTTC. It is translated as CASSLSRLGGEPYNEQFF.

The rearrangement joins TRBV5-6 to TRBJ1-2; 11 bases line up with TRBD1. Germline assignment: CDR1 SGHDT and CDR2 YYEEEE. The junction had 6 bases not matched to a gene; V was cut back by 0 bases and J by 8 bases. This CDR3 has 15 amino acids. The CDR3 protein is CASSLVGQGAKGYTF. CDR3 sequence (DNA): TGTGCCAGCAGCTTGGTTGGACAGGGGGCGAAAGGCTACACCTTC.

The genes are TRBV2 and TRBJ2-5; D is perhaps TRBD2 (7 bases). V was cut by 7 bases and J by 5 bases, with 17 bases left in between. This CDR3 region has 14 residues. The V gene's germline CDR1 is SNHLY and CDR2 FYNNEI. CDR3 residues: CASNFNREGETQYF. CDR3 sequence (DNA): TGTGCCAGCAACTTTAACAGGGAGGGGGAGACCCAGTACTTC.

The chain joins TRBV5-1 to TRBJ2-5; TRBD2 agrees at 9 bases. V trimming: 5 bases; J trimming: 5 bases; junction bases outside the gene matches: 19. The CDR3 sequence is 18 residues long. Germline CDR1 SGHRS, CDR2 YFSETQ. The DNA of the CDR3 is TGCGCCAGCAGTAACAGGATGAGTGGCGGGAGGGCCGGGGAGACCCAGTACTTC. It codes for CASSNRMSGGRAGETQYF. The whole variable domain, filled in from reference TRBV5-1 and TRBJ2-5, reads KAGVTQTPRYLIKTRGQQVTLSCSPISGHRSVSWYQQTPGQGLQFLFEYFSETQRNKGNFPGRFSGRQFSNSRSEMNVSTLELGDSALYLCASSNRMSGGRAGETQYFGPGTRLLVL.

The chain joins TRBV9 to TRBJ1-2; D is undetermined. Per the germline V gene, CDR1 is SGDLS and CDR2 is YYNGEE. CDR3 length: 11 amino acids. Trimming stripped 3 bases from V and 7 bases from J, with 7 bases between. CDR3 sequence: CASSEPLGYTF. In nucleotides, the CDR3 is TGTGCCAGCAGCGAGCCACTTGGCTACACCTTC.

This chain joins TRBV5-1 and TRBJ2-7; 12 bases fit TRBD1. The CDR3 length is 14 residues. Germline assignment: CDR1 SGHRS and CDR2 YFSETQ. The V and J ends lost 4 bases and 4 bases, in that order; junction bases with no gene match: 3. DNA for the CDR3: TGCGCCAGCAGCCTGGGACAGGGGGCTTACGAGCAGTACTTC. Amino acid sequence: CASSLGQGAYEQYF.